The sample holds a few counts of the clone carrying this T cell receptor (beta chain). This entry is derived from a study of patients and donors after allogeneic stem cell transplantation. The CDR3 spans 14 residues. The germline gives CDR1 MNHEY, CDR2 SVGAGI. V was trimmed by 4 bases and J by 3 bases, leaving 9 bases between them. Using its own MiXCR run on the RT-PCR reads, TCRdb lists one record per CDR3 protein. The profile shows 900,000 to 1,000,000 distinct CDR3 sequences, over 15% of them singletons. The sequenced sample consisted of blood, either unsorted or a sorted T cell fraction (not recorded which). This TCR was sampled from a human donor who was either an allogeneic HSCT recipient or a stem cell or donor lymphocyte infusion donor (not recorded which). It is not recorded whose cells these are; they may come from a transplant donor. The chain links TRBV6-5 to TRBJ2-2; no definite D call. Here the CDR3 DNA reads TGTGCCAGCAGTTCCCTAAGTCACACCGGGGAGCTGTTTTTT. It yields the protein CASSSLSHTGELFF.